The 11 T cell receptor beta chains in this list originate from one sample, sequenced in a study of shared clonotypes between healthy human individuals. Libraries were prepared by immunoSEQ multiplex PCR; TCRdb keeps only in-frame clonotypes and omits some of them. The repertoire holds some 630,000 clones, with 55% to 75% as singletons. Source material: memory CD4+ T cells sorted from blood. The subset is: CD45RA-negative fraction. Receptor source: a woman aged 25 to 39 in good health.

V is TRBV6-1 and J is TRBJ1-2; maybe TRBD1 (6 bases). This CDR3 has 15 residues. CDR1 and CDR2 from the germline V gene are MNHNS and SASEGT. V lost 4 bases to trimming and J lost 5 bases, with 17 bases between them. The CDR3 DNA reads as TGTGCCAGCAGTGTAGCTCGGACAGCCCTTTATGGCTACACCTTC. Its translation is CASSVARTALYGYTF.

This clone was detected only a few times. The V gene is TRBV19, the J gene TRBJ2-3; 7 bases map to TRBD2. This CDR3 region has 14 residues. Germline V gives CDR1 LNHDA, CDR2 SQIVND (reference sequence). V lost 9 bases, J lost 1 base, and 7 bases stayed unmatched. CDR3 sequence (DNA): TGTGCCAGCAAGAGGGAGGGCCGCACAGATACGCAGTATTTT. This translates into CASKREGRTDTQYF. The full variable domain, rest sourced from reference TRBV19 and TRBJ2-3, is DGGITQSPKYLFRKEGQNVTLSCEQNLNHDAMYWYRQDPGQGLRLIYYSQIVNDFQKGDIAEGYSVSREKKESFPLTVTSAQKNPTAFYLCASKREGRTDTQYFGPGTRLTVL.

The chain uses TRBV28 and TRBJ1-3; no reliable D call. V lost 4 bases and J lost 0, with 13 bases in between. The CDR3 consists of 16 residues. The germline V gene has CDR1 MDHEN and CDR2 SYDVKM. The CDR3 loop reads CASSSGGRVSGNTIYF. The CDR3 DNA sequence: TGTGCCAGCAGTTCCGGAGGGAGGGTCTCTGGAAACACCATATATTTT.

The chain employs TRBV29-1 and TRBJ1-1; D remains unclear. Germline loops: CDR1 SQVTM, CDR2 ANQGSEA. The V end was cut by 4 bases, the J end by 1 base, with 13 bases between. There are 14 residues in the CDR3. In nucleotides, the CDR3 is TGCAGCGTTGCGGGCACCATAGGGAACACTGAAGCTTTCTTT. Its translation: CSVAGTIGNTEAFF. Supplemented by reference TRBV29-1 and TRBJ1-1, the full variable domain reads SAVISQKPSRDICQRGTSLTIQCQVDSQVTMMFWYRQQPGQSLTLIATANQGSEATYESGFVIDKFPISRPNLTFSTLTVSNMSPEDSSIYLCSVAGTIGNTEAFFGQGTRLTVV.

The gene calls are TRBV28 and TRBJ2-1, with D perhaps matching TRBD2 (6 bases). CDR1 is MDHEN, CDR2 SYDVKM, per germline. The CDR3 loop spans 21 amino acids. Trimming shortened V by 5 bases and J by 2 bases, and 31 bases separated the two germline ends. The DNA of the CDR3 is TGTGCCAGCAGTCCGGCCAGTTCTAGCCAGCGGGCCTGGGGCACCTACAATGAGCAGTTCTTC. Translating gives CASSPASSSQRAWGTYNEQFF.

The CDR3 DNA reads as TGTGCCAGTAGTACCGGACTAGGCGGGGAGACCCAGTACTTC. This encodes CASSTGLGGETQYF. The chain combines TRBV19 with TRBJ2-5; 7 nucleotides match TRBD2. The J segment lost 5 bases and the V segment lost 4 bases, leaving 7 bases of the junction unmatched. This CDR3 spans 14 amino acids. Germline V gene data show CDR1 as LNHDA and CDR2 as SQIVND (reference sequence).

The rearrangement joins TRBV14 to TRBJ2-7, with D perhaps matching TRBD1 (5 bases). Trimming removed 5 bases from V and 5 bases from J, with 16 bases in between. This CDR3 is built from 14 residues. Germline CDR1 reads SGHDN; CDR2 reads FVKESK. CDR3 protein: CASSSRAGLDEQYF. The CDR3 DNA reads TGTGCCAGCAGCTCAAGGGCAGGGCTCGACGAGCAGTACTTC.

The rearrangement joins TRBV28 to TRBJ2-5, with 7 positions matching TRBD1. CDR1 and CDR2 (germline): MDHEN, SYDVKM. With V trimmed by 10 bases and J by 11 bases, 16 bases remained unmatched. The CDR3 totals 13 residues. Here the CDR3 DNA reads TGTGCCACCTCCGGACAGGTCCTACGTGAGCAGTACTTC. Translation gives CATSGQVLREQYF. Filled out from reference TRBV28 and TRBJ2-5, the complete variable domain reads DVKVTQSSRYLVKRTGEKVFLECVQDMDHENMFWYRQDPGLGLRLIYFSYDVKMKEKGDIPEGYSVSREKKERFSLILESASTNQTSMYLCATSGQVLREQYFGPGTRLLVL.

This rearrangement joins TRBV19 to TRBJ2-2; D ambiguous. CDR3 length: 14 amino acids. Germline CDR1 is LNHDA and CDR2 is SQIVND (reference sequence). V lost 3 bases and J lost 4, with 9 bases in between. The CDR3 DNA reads TGTGCCAGTAGTATTCGGCCGATCACCGGGGAGCTGTTTTTT. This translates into CASSIRPITGELFF.

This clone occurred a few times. DNA for the CDR3: TGTGCCAGCAGCTCCGACGGGCGTTATGGCTACACCTTC. Its translation: CASSSDGRYGYTF. This chain links TRBV6-1 with TRBJ1-2; D gene unclear. CDR3 size: 13 residues. V dropped 6 bases and J dropped 5 bases, with 13 bases sitting between them. CDR1 is MNHNS and CDR2 is SASEGT in the germline V gene.

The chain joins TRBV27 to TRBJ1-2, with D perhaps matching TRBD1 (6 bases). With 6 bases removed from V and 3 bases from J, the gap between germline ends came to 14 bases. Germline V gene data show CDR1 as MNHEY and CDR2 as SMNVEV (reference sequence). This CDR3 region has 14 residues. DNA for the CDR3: TGTGCCAGCAGAGAATTACAGGGTTACTATGGCTACACCTTC. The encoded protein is CASRELQGYYGYTF.